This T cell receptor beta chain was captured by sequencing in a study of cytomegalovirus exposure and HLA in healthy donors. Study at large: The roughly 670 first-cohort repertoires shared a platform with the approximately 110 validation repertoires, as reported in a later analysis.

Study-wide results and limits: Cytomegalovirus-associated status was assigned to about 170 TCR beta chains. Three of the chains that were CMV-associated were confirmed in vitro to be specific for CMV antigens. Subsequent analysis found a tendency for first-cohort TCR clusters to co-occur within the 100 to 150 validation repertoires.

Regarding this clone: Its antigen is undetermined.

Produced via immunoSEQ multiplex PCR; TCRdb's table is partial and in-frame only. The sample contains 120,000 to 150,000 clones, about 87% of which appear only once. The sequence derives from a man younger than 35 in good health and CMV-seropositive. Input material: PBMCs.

The CDR3 loop is CASSMLSQTMNTGELFF. CDR3 DNA sequence: TGTGCCAGTAGTATGCTAAGTCAGACTATGAACACCGGGGAGCTGTTTTTT. V gene TRBV19 combines with J gene TRBJ2-2; perhaps TRBD2 as D (5 bases). The CDR3 totals 17 residues. Germline V gene sequence: CDR1 LNHDA, CDR2 SQIVND (reference sequence). Trimming shortened V by 3 bases and J by 1 base, and 15 bases separated the two germline ends.